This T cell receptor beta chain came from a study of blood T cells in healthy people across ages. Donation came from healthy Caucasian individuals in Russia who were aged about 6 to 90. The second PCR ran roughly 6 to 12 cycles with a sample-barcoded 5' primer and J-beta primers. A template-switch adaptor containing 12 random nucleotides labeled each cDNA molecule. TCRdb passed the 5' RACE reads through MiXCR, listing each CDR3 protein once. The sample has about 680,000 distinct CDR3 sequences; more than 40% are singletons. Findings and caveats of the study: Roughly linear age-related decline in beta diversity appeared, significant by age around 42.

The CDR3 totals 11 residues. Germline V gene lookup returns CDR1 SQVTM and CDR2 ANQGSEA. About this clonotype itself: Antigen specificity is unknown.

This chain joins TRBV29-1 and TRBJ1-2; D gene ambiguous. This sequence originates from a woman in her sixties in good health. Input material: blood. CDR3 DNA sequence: TGCACAACTTTTGCGAGGGATGGCTACACCTTC. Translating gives CTTFARDGYTF.